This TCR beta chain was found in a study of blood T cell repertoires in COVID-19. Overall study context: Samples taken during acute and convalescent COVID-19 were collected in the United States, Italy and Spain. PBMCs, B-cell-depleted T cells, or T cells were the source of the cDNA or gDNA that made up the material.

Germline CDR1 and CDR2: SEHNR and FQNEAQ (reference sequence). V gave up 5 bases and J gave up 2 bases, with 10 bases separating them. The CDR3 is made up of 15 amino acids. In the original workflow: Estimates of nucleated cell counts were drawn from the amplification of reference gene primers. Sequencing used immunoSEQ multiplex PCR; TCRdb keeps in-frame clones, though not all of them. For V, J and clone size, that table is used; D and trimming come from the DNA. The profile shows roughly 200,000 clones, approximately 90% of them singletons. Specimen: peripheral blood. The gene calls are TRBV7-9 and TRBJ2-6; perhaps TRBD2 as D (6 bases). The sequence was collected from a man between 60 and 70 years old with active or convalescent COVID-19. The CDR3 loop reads CASSPGGAGANVLTF. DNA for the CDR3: TGTGCCAGCAGCCCCGGCGGGGCTGGGGCCAACGTCCTGACTTTC.